This T cell receptor beta chain was sequenced in a study of cytomegalovirus exposure and HLA in healthy donors. There are 14 residues in the CDR3. Germline V gives CDR1 SGHTA, CDR2 FQGNSA. V was pared by 1 base and J by 7 bases, with 10 bases between. The study ran its PCR with 60 Vbeta and 13 Jbeta primers. Profiled with immunoSEQ multiplex PCR; TCRdb holds only in-frame clones, not every one. The repertoire holds around 150,000 clones, more than 75% seen once, with roughly an eighth in the top ten. Sample: PBMCs. The receptor was derived from a middle-aged woman in good health and CMV-seronegative. V usage is TRBV7-2 and J usage is TRBJ1-4; no definite D call. CDR3 nucleotide sequence: TGTGCCAGCAGCTTAGATGGTTTAGTTGAAAAACTGTTTTTT. It translates to CASSLDGLVEKLFF. Together with reference TRBV7-2 and TRBJ1-4, the CDR3 gives the full variable domain: GAGVSQSPSNKVTEKGKDVELRCDPISGHTALYWYRQSLGQGLEFLIYFQGNSAPDKSGLPSDRFSAERTGGSVSTLTIQRTQQEDSAVYLCASSLDGLVEKLFFGSGTQLSVL.